These T cell receptor beta chains were read from a single sample in a study of cytotoxic CD8 clonotypes in ibrutinib-treated CLL. The repertoire was sequenced with immunoSEQ multiplex PCR; TCRdb's copy has only in-frame clones and lacks some. Of 200,000 to 250,000 clones listed, approximately 70% are singletons. This material consisted of PBMCs, taken after 12 months of ibrutinib treatment. These receptors were collected from a human donor with chronic lymphocytic leukemia. CDR3s include the opening cysteine and the closing phenylalanine or tryptophan. D genes are given only for firm matches. Part of the rows lack a size; the others show once, few, many or a class for expanded clones.

clone size	V gene	D gene	J gene	CDR3 protein	CDR3 DNA
-	TRBV27	TRBD1	TRBJ1-2	CASRQGILTNYGYTF	TGTGCCAGCAGACAGGGGATTTTAACTAACTATGGCTACACCTTC
-	TRBV5-1	TRBD2	TRBJ2-1	CASSLAGAGGQNEQFF	TGCGCCAGCAGCTTGGCCGGGGCGGGGGGCCAAAATGAGCAGTTCTTC
-	TRBV28	-	TRBJ1-4	CASSLGGATNEKLFF	TGTGCCAGCAGTTTAGGGGGTGCAACTAATGAAAAACTGTTTTTT
few	TRBV10-3	TRBD1	TRBJ1-6	CAISGTGGSSPLHF	TGTGCCATCAGTGGGACAGGGGGAAGTTCACCCCTCCACTTT
few	TRBV11-2	-	TRBJ1-2	CASSPSSLDYGYTF	TGTGCCAGCAGCCCATCCTCCTTGGACTATGGCTACACCTTC
-	TRBV19	-	TRBJ1-1	CASSNPLRGRGATEAFF	TGTGCCAGTAGTAACCCGTTACGGGGACGGGGAGCCACTGAAGCTTTCTTT
-	TRBV30	-	TRBJ2-7	CAWGPTYEQYF	TGTGCCTGGGGCCCTACTTACGAGCAGTACTTC
-	TRBV28	-	TRBJ2-1	CASSLPSGPSNEQFF	TGTGCCAGCAGTTTACCTTCGGGACCCTCTAATGAGCAGTTCTTC
-	TRBV7-6	-	TRBJ1-3	CASSLEQGSSSGNTIYF	TGTGCCAGCAGCTTAGAGCAGGGTTCGAGTTCTGGAAACACCATATATTTT
-	TRBV27	TRBD1	TRBJ2-7	CASSILGQGYSEQYF	TGTGCCAGCAGTATTCTGGGACAGGGCTATAGCGAGCAGTACTTC
-	TRBV19	-	TRBJ2-2	CASSMGGGARNTGELFF	TGTGCCAGTAGTATGGGCGGAGGGGCGCGAAACACCGGGGAGCTGTTTTTT
-	TRBV5-8	-	TRBJ2-3	CASSLEMGVATADTQYF	TGTGCCAGCAGCTTGGAAATGGGGGTAGCGACGGCAGATACGCAGTATTTT
once	TRBV6-5	TRBD1	TRBJ1-5	CASSYLGQGGEPQHF	TGTGCCAGCAGTTACTTGGGACAGGGTGGCGAGCCCCAGCATTTT
-	TRBV19	TRBD1	TRBJ1-5	CASSNDRVVISNQPQHF	TGTGCCAGTAGTAACGACAGGGTGGTGATAAGCAATCAGCCCCAGCATTTT
-	TRBV29-1	TRBD1	TRBJ1-1	CSARDRSMNTEAFF	TGCAGCGCAAGGGACAGGTCCATGAACACTGAAGCTTTCTTT
few	TRBV7-2	-	TRBJ2-7	CASSPILSGRNEQYF	TGTGCCAGCAGCCCTATCCTCTCGGGGAGGAACGAGCAGTACTTC
-	TRBV10-3	-	TRBJ2-3	CAISVGQGSDTQYF	TGTGCCATCAGTGTCGGGCAGGGCTCAGATACGCAGTATTTT
-	TRBV9	-	TRBJ2-7	CASSAMGLATYEQYF	TGTGCCAGCAGCGCCATGGGACTTGCCACTTACGAGCAGTACTTC
-	TRBV7-6	-	TRBJ2-7	CASSSVGGSYEQYF	TGTGCCAGCAGCTCCGTAGGGGGGTCCTACGAGCAGTACTTC
-	TRBV14	-	TRBJ2-7	CASSTHQGSEQYF	TGTGCCAGCAGCACCCACCAAGGGAGCGAGCAGTACTTC
-	TRBV9	-	TRBJ1-2	CASSSPFGYTF	TGTGCCAGCAGCTCCCCTTTCGGCTACACCTTC
-	TRBV5-4	-	TRBJ1-1	CASSPGWNTEAFF	TGTGCCAGCAGCCCCGGTTGGAACACTGAAGCTTTCTTT
-	TRBV7-2	TRBD2	TRBJ2-1	CASSLGSGSGVGEQFF	TGTGCCAGCAGCTTAGGTAGCGGGTCTGGGGTCGGTGAGCAGTTCTTC
-	TRBV9	-	TRBJ2-7	CASSSASVKGEQYF	TGTGCCAGCAGCTCCGCTTCGGTCAAGGGCGAGCAGTACTTC
-	TRBV5-1	-	TRBJ2-6	CASSLVSGAGANVLTF	TGCGCCAGCAGCTTGGTATCCGGGGCTGGGGCCAACGTCCTGACTTTC
-	TRBV5-1	-	TRBJ1-1	CASSLGRLNTEAFF	TGCGCCAGCAGCTTGGGCAGGTTGAACACTGAAGCTTTCTTT
-	TRBV29-1	-	TRBJ1-1	CSVEAGTEAFF	TGCAGCGTTGAGGCAGGAACTGAAGCTTTCTTT
-	TRBV5-1	TRBD1	TRBJ2-7	CASSPGQAPPNNYF	TGCGCCAGCAGCCCGGGACAGGCTCCTCCTAACAACTACTTC
-	TRBV9	TRBD2	TRBJ2-5	CASSVGLAGGGETQYF	TGTGCCAGCAGCGTCGGGCTAGCGGGGGGTGGAGAGACCCAGTACTTC
-	TRBV7-9	-	TRBJ1-6	CASSLDGVRGSSPLHF	TGTGCCAGCAGCTTAGATGGGGTCAGGGGATCGTCACCCCTCCACTTT
-	TRBV30	-	TRBJ2-7	CASRVAYEQYF	TGTGCCTCCCGGGTTGCCTACGAGCAGTACTTC
-	TRBV21-1	-	TRBJ2-7	CASSKNREYTEQYF	TGTGCCAGCAGCAAAAACAGGGAATACACCGAGCAGTACTTC
-	TRBV5-1	-	TRBJ2-1	CASSLGASHNEQFF	TGCGCCAGCAGCTTGGGGGCTAGCCACAATGAGCAGTTCTTC
-	TRBV28	TRBD2	TRBJ2-1	CASSPLWREFLYNEQFF	TGTGCCAGCAGCCCCCTATGGCGGGAGTTCCTCTACAATGAGCAGTTCTTC
few	TRBV6-6	TRBD1	TRBJ1-2	CASILQGADGYTF	TGTGCCAGCATCCTACAGGGGGCGGATGGCTACACCTTC
few	TRBV6-6	TRBD1	TRBJ1-2	CASSYGQGYYGYTF	TGTGCCAGCAGCTATGGACAGGGTTACTATGGCTACACCTTC
-	TRBV30	TRBD2	TRBJ2-3	CAWSGDLAGEVVTDTQYF	TGTGCCTGGAGTGGGGACCTAGCGGGAGAAGTGGTCACAGATACGCAGTATTTT
-	TRBV19	-	TRBJ2-1	CASSNGRRGDNEQFF	TGTGCCAGTAGTAATGGCAGGAGAGGAGACAATGAGCAGTTCTTC
-	TRBV7-2	TRBD1	TRBJ1-3	CASSLGFGQGGPGNTIYF	TGTGCCAGCAGCTTAGGCTTTGGACAGGGGGGACCTGGAAACACCATATATTTT
-	TRBV4-1	-	TRBJ1-2	CASSYTPDSNYGYTF	TGCGCCAGCAGCTATACACCGGACAGCAACTATGGCTACACCTTC
-	TRBV4-3	-	TRBJ2-3	CASSQDAGRVYTDTQYF	TGCGCCAGCAGCCAAGATGCCGGACGGGTGTACACAGATACGCAGTATTTT
-	TRBV15	TRBD1	TRBJ1-2	CATSNPGQGNYGYTF	TGTGCCACCAGCAATCCGGGACAGGGCAACTATGGCTACACCTTC
-	TRBV7-3	-	TRBJ2-5	CASSPPGETQYF	TGTGCCAGCAGCCCACCCGGTGAGACCCAGTACTTC
-	TRBV5-1	-	TRBJ1-6	CASERGGSYNSPLHF	TGCGCCAGCGAGAGAGGAGGCTCCTATAATTCACCCCTCCACTTT
-	TRBV11-2	TRBD1	TRBJ2-4	CASSLRQGARAKNIQYF	TGTGCCAGCAGCTTACGGCAGGGGGCGAGAGCCAAAAACATTCAGTACTTC
-	TRBV30	-	TRBJ1-5	CAWSVFMGSQPQHF	TGTGCCTGGAGTGTATTTATGGGGAGTCAGCCCCAGCATTTT
-	TRBV21-1	-	TRBJ2-5	CASPTEGQKKETQYF	TGTGCCAGCCCTACCGAAGGACAGAAGAAAGAGACCCAGTACTTC
-	TRBV5-1	-	TRBJ1-2	CASSPLTEYGYTF	TGCGCCAGCAGCCCTCTAACGGAGTATGGCTACACCTTC
few	TRBV5-1	-	TRBJ1-5	CASSLAGNQPQHF	TGCGCCAGCAGCTTGGCGGGGAATCAGCCCCAGCATTTT
-	TRBV28	TRBD1	TRBJ2-1	CASSPDRDRAGGARNEQFF	TGTGCCAGCAGTCCGGACCGGGACAGGGCTGGGGGAGCCCGGAATGAGCAGTTCTTC
-	TRBV30	-	TRBJ1-4	CAWSVTQGFNEKLFF	TGTGCCTGGAGTGTAACGCAGGGCTTTAATGAAAAACTGTTTTTT
-	TRBV5-4	-	TRBJ1-4	CASSFTNEKLFF	TGTGCCAGCAGCTTCACGAATGAAAAACTGTTTTTT
-	TRBV11-1	-	TRBJ2-2	CASSLAGNARELFF	TGTGCCAGCAGCTTAGCAGGGAACGCGAGGGAGCTGTTTTTT
few	TRBV11-2	-	TRBJ2-2	CASSDWTPSETGELFF	TGTGCCAGCAGCGATTGGACACCCTCGGAGACCGGGGAGCTGTTTTTT